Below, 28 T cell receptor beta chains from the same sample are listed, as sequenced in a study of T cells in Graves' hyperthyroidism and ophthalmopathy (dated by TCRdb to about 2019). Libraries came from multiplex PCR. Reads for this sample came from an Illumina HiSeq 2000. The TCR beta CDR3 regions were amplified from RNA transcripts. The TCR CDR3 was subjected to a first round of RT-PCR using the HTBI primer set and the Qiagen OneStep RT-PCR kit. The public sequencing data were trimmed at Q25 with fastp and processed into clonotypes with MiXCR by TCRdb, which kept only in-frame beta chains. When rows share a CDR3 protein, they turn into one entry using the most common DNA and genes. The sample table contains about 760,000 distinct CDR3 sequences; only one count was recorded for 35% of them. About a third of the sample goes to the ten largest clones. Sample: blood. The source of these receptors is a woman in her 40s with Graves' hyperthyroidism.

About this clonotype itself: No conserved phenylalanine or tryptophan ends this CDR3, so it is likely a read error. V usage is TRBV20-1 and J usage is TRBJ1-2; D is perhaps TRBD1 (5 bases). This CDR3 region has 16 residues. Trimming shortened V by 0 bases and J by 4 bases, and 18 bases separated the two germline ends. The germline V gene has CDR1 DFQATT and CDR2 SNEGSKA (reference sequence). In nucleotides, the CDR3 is TGCAGTGCTAGAGATCTTAGGCAGGACACCCTCTATGGCTACACCTCC. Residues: CSARDLRQDTLYGYTS.

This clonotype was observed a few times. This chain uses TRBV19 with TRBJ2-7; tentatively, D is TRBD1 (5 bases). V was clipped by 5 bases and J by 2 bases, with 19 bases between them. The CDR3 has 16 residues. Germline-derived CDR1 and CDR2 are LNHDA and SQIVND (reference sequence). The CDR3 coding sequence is TGTGCCAGTAGTCGTAGAGCTACGGACACCCCCTACGAGCAGTACTTC. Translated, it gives CASSRRATDTPYEQYF.

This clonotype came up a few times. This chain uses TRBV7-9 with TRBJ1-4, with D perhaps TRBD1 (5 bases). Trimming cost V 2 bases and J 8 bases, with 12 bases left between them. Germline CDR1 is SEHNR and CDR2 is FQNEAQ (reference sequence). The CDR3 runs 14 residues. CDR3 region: CASSLNPGAEKLFF. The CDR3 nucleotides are TGTGCCAGCAGCTTAAACCCCGGGGCGGAAAAACTGTTTTTT.

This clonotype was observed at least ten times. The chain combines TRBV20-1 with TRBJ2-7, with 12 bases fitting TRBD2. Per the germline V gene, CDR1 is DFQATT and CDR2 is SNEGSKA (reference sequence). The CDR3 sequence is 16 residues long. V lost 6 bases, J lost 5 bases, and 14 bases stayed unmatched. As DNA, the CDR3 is TGCAGTGCCCTAAACCCTAGCGGGAGGGCCTTCGACGAGCAGTACTTC. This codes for CSALNPSGRAFDEQYF.

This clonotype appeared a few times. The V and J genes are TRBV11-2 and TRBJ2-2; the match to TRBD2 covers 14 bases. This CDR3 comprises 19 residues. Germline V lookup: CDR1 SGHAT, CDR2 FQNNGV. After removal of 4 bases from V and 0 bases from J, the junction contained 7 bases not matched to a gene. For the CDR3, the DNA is TGTGCCAGCAGCTCGCTCCGACTAGCGGGAGGGCCGAACACCGGGGAGCTGTTTTTT. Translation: CASSSLRLAGGPNTGELFF.

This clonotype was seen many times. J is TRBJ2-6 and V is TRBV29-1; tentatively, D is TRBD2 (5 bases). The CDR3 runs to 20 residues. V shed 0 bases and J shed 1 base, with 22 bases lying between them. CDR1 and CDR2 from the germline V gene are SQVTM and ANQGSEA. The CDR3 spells CSVEDPGSPKARSGANVLTF. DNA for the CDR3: TGCAGCGTTGAAGATCCGGGGTCCCCCAAAGCCAGGTCTGGGGCCAACGTCCTGACTTTC.

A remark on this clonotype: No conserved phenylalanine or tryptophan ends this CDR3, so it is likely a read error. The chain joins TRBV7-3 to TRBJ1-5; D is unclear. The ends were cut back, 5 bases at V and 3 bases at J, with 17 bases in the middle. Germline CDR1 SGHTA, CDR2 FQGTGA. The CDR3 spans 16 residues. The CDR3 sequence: CASSQLPGNPNQPQHL. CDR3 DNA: TGTGCCAGCAGCCAGCTCCCTGGGAATCCCAATCAGCCCCAGCATCTT.

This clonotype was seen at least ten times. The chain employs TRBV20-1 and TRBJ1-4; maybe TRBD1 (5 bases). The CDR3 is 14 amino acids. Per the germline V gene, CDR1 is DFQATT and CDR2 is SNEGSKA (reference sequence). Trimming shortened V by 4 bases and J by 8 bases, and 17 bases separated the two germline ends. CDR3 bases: TGCAGTGCTACAGACATGGGGGGAGAAGAAAAACTGTTTTTT. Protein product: CSATDMGGEEKLFF.

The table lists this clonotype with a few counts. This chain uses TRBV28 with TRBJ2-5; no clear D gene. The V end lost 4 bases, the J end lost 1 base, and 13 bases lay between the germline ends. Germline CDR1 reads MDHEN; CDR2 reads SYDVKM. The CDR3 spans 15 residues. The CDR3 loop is CASSSTTEIQETQYF. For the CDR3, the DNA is TGTGCCAGCAGTTCGACGACGGAGATCCAAGAGACCCAGTACTTC. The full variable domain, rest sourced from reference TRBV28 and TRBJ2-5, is DVKVTQSSRYLVKRTGEKVFLECVQDMDHENMFWYRQDPGLGLRLIYFSYDVKMKEKGDIPEGYSVSREKKERFSLILESASTNQTSMYLCASSSTTEIQETQYFGPGTRLLVL.

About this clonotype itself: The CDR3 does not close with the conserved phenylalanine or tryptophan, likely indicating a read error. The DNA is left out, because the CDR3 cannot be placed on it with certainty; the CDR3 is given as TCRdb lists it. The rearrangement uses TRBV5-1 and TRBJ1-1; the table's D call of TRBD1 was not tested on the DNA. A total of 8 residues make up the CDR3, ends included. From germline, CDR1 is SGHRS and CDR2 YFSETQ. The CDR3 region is CASSLLTL.

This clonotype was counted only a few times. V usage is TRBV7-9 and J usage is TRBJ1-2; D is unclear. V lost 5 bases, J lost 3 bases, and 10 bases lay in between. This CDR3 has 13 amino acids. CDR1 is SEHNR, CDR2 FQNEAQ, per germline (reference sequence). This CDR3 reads CASSLTRDYGYTF. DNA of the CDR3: TGTGCCAGCAGCCTAACGCGAGACTATGGCTACACCTTC.

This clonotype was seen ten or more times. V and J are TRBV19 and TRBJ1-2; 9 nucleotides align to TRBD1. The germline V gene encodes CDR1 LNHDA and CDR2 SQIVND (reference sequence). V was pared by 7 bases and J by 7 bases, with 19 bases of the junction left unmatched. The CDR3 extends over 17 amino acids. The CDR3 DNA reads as TGTGCCAGTACCCTCACCGGGACAGGGAGAAAAGAAAGTGGCTACACCTTC. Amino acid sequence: CASTLTGTGRKESGYTF.

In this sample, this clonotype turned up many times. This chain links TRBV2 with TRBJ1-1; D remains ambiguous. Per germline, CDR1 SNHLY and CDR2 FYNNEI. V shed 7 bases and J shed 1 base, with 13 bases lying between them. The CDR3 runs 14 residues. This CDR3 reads CASIPDRKNTEAFF. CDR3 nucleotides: TGTGCCAGCATTCCGGACCGAAAGAACACTGAAGCTTTCTTT.

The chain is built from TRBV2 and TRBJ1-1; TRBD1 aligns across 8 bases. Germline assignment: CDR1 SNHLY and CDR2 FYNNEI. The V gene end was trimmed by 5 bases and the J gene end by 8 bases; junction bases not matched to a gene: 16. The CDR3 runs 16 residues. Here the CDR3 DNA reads TGTGCCAGCAGTCAGCACGGACAGGGCCTCTCGGGGGAAGCTTTCTTT. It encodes CASSQHGQGLSGEAFF.

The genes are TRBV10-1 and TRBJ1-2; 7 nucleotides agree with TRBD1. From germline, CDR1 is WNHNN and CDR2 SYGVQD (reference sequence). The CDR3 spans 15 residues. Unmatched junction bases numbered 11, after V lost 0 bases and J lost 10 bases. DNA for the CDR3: TGCGCCAGCAGTGAGTCTATGGCCCAGGGGGGATCCTACACCTTC. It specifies CASSESMAQGGSYTF.

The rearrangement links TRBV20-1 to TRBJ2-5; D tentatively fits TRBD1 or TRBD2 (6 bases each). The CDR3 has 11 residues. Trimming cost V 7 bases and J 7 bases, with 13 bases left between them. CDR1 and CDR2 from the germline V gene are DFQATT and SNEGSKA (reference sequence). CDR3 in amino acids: CSDWGAWTQYF. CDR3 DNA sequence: TGCAGTGATTGGGGGGCTTGGACCCAGTACTTC.

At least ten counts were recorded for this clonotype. The CDR3 loop is CSVVRGGAGELFF. Here the CDR3 DNA reads TGCAGCGTTGTCAGAGGGGGCGCCGGGGAGCTGTTTTTT. The V and J genes are TRBV29-1 and TRBJ2-2; 7 bases are a match to TRBD1. This CDR3 spans 13 amino acids. After removal of 4 bases from V and 6 bases from J, the junction contained 5 bases not matched to a gene. Germline V gene data show CDR1 as SQVTM and CDR2 as ANQGSEA.

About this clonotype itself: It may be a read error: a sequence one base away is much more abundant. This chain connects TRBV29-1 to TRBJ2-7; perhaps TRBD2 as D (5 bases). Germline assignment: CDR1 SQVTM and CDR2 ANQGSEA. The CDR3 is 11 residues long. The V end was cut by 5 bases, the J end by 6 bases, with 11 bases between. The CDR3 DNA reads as TGCAGCGTTCCAGTGGACTGCGAGCAGTACTTC. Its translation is CSVPVDCEQYF.

Here the CDR3 reads CASSYSGRSPYEQYF. CDR3 coding DNA: TGTGCCAGCAGTTACTCAGGCAGGAGCCCCTACGAGCAGTACTTC. The chain recombines TRBV6-6 with TRBJ2-7; D is unclear. The germline gives CDR1 MNHNY, CDR2 SVGAGI (reference sequence). V lost 0 bases and J 2 bases, leaving 11 bases between the germline ends. This CDR3 comprises 15 residues.

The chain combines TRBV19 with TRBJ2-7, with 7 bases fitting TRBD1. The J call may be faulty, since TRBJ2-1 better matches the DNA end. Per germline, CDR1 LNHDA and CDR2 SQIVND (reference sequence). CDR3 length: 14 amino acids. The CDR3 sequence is CASSTRQGKDEQFF. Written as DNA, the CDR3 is TGTGCCAGTAGTACAAGACAGGGTAAGGATGAGCAGTTCTTC.

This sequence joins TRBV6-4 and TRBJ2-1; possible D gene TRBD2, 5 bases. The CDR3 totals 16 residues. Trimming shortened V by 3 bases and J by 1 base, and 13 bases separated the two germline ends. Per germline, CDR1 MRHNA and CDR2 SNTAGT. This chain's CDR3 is CASSDLPGSSYNEQFF. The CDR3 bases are TGTGCCAGCAGTGATCTCCCGGGGTCGTCCTACAATGAGCAGTTCTTC.

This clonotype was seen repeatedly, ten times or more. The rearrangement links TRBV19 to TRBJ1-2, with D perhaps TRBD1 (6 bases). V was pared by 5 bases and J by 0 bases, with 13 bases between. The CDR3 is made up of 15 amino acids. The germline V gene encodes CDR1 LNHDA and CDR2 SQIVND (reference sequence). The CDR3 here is CASSLGHSSNYGYTF. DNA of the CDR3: TGTGCCAGTAGTTTGGGACATTCTTCTAACTATGGCTACACCTTC.

DNA for the CDR3: TGTGCCAGCAGTCACGACAGGGAGAAGTACGAGCAGTACTTC. It codes for CASSHDREKYEQYF. This sequence joins TRBV28 and TRBJ2-7; 7 nucleotides match TRBD1. Trimming at V came to 5 bases and at J to 4 bases, leaving 8 bases not matched to a gene. Germline lookup yields CDR1 MDHEN and CDR2 SYDVKM. This CDR3 has 14 amino acids.

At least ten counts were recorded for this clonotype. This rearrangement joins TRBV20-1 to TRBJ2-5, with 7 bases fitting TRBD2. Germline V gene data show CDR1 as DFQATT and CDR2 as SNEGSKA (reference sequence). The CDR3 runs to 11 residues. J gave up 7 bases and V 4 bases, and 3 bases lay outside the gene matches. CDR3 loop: CSANGEGTQYF. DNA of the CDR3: TGCAGTGCTAACGGGGAGGGGACCCAGTACTTC.

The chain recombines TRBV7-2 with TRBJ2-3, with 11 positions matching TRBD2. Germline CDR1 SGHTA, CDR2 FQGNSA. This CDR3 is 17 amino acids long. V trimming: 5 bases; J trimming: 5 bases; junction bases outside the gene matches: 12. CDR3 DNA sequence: TGTGCCAGCAGCGCACCGCCCCTAGCGGGGGGTGGAGATACGCAGTATTTT. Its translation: CASSAPPLAGGGDTQYF.

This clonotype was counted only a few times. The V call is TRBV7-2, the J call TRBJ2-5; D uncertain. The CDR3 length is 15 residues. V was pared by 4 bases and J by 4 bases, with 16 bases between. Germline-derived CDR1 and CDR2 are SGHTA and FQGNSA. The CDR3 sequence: CASSSRSSWIETQYF. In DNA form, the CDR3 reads TGTGCCAGCAGCTCCAGGTCTAGTTGGATAGAGACCCAGTACTTC.

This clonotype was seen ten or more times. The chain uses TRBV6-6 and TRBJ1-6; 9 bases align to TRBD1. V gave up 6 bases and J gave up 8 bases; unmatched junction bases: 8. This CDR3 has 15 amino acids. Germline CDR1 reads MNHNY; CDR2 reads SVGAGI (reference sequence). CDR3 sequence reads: CASSDTGQGDSPLHF. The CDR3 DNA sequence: TGTGCCAGCAGCGACACGGGACAGGGCGATTCACCCCTCCACTTT.

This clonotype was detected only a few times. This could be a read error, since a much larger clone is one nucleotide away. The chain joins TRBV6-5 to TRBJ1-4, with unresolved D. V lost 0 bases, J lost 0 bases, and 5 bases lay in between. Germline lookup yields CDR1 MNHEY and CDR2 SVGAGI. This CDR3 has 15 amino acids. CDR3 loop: CASSYSGTTNEKLFF. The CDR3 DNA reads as TGTGCCAGCAGTTACTCAGGGACAACTAATGAAAAACTGTTTTTT.